This T cell receptor (beta chain) was recorded in a study of shared clonotypes between healthy human individuals (dated by TCRdb to the early 2020s). For the wider study: A few men and two women, aged 18 to 49 years, made up the cohort. To estimate repertoire size and how much clonotypes are shared between individuals, the study performed deep sequencing of blood TCR repertoires from about five healthy adults. Different laboratories and diverse techniques were used to prepare libraries and sequence TCR repertoires, to increase sequencing depth and limit assay-specific biases. For each donor, three plates each were used for CD4 naive and CD4 memory, two plates were used for CD8 naive, and one plate was used for CD8 memory. Each donor's leukapheresis produced roughly between roughly 0.9 and 8.9 billion PBMCs. Study-level results and caveats: Pairwise subsampling led to the expectation that sequencing depth would affect the degree of clonotype sharing among donors. Estimated clonotype richness was generally larger for naive than for memory subsets. Across a handful of donors, around 5.4% of naive CD4, roughly 3.5% of naive CD8, 2.3% of memory CD4, and approximately 0.4% of memory CD8 clonotypes were shared. Higher generation probabilities were observed for clonotypes shared by all four sorted-subset donors than for non-shared clonotypes. Sampling was restricted to blood, and TCR repertoires in tissues likely differ from the TCR repertoires found in blood. Rarefaction of sorted-subset datasets indicated incomplete sequencing despite the large sequencing depth. The genetic and exposure-history diversity represented was limited by the small number of donors.

The donors were healthy, HIV-negative adults who had no recently reported acute infections or vaccinations. Only Caucasian adults living in Nashville, Tennessee, USA were represented among the donors. CD4+ T cells were enriched by magnetic negative selection; naive cells were then positively selected on CD45RA, and the negative fraction formed the memory subset. Blood was collected by leukapheresis, and PBMCs were isolated by Ficoll-Histopaque density gradient centrifugation and then cryopreserved in liquid nitrogen vapor phase. Analytical flow cytometry was used to check the purity and quantity of every magnetically sorted T cell population. Each sorted fraction had its genomic DNA isolated and then quantified by UV absorbance on a Nanodrop 2000c. Using the deep immunoSEQ assay, TCR CDR3 regions were amplified from genomic DNA by multiplex PCR. Extracted genomic DNA from each cell subset was distributed evenly across all wells of several immunoSEQ 96-well plates, and each plate was treated as a replicate. For sorted subsets, each replicate PCR was loaded with 200 ng genomic DNA, equivalent to 30,000 or so T cell genomes. Purified libraries were quantified with a Qubit 3.0 fluorometer, sized on a Bioanalyzer 2100, and re-quantified with the KAPA Library Quantification kit. Every immunoSEQ 96-well plate was sequenced on a dedicated single-read 150-cycle Illumina NextSeq 550 flow cell. The paper's processing steps were these. The immunoSEQ output contained only junctional sequences without quality scores, so filtering could not match that applied to full-length reads. To assign V/J genes and CDR3, sequences were annotated against IMGT germline references using PyIR, a Python wrapper for IgBLAST v1.9. Reads with weak V/J assignments (E-value above 1e-6), missing CDR3, stop codons, out-of-frame junctions, or ambiguous translated residues were removed. V3J clonotypes were defined by identical inferred V gene, J gene, and CDR3 amino acid sequence. Percentage overlap between repertoires was computed as shared unique clonotypes divided by the size of the smaller repertoire. Repertoire richness was assessed with RTK rarefaction, the Chao1 estimator, and Recon v2.1 estimates of unobserved clonotypes. For all TCRbeta clonotypes obtained by the gDNA method from four donors, generation probabilities were computed with OLGA. TCRdb re-hosts the immuneACCESS table, in-frame sequences only. Its copies lack some clones; in the studies checked, an unresolved V gene accounts for under half of them, and the cause for the rest is not known. For V, J and clone size, that table is used; D and trimming come from the DNA. Recorded for this sample are 2 million to 2.5 million clones; 90% to 97% of them occurred a single time. Together, the top ten hold 0.1% to 0.15% of the sample.

A word on this clone: This receptor's antigen is unknown. Base qualities are not at hand, and no much larger clone is one base apart.

Its CDR3 holds 14 amino acids, cysteine through phenylalanine. The only DNA kept is the CDR3, 42 bases in frame from the first base. V is shortened by 2 bases, J by 8 bases, and the region joining them spans 16 bases. The germline V gene (reference sequence) supplies CDR1 GTSNPN and CDR2 SVGIG. Sequenced sample: naive CD4+ T cells sorted from blood. The cell subset or site label, read with the paper, signifies: CD45RA+ positively selected. The sequence was obtained from a man between 18 and 35 years old in good health. The chain is made from TRBV30 and TRBJ1-3; TRBD1 could be the D gene, as 6 bases match. CDR3 reads: CAWSSGEGVYTIYF. The bases read TGTGCCTGGAGTTCCGGCGAGGGGGTTTACACCATATATTTT.